The sequence of this TCR beta chain was determined in a study of tumor and adjacent non-tumor tissue in lung cancer (dated by TCRdb to the late 2010s). Study-wide context: By cancer type, the cohort comprised approximately 12 adenocarcinoma patients, a couple of squamous cell carcinoma patients and 1 small cell lung cancer patient. Ages among the approximately 15 patients ranged from roughly 30 to 76 years, there were around ten men and 5 women, and disease was at TNM stage I to III. Sequencing produced 130,000,000 or so productive TCRbeta reads in total, an average of approximately 4.5 million reads per sample. The study compared bulk TCRbeta repertoires between lung tumor tissue and matched distant non-tumor lung tissue from fewer than 19 lung cancer patients. For each patient, one tumor sample and one normal lung sample were taken, giving about 31 paired specimens that underwent TCRbeta CDR3 sequencing. The paper as a whole reports these results and caveats: Peripheral blood was not sequenced, so blood TCRbeta repertoires in these lung cancer patients were not examined. The sequencing platform is not named in the methods, and unique molecular identifiers are not mentioned. With only roughly 14 patients in the cohort, the authors noted that larger samples and more detailed clinical data are needed. TCR diversity was significantly higher in younger patients, and greater tumor TCR diversity was associated with shorter overall survival and shorter disease-free survival. Tumor tissue showed significantly higher TCR diversity (inverse Simpson) than normal lung tissue, at about 410 vs 180 (P = 0.0075, Mann-Whitney U test). The top 100 clones accounted for a significantly larger cumulative portion of the repertoire in normal lung than in tumor tissue.

On this clonotype: There is no known antigen for this receptor. Sequence at one end of the junction differs from germline and may be a read error.

RNA was extracted from bulk unsorted tissue and checked for quality with a NanoDrop ND-1000 and an Agilent 2100. For the normal lung samples, distant non-tumor tissue was collected more than 3 cm away from the tumor edge. The donors were newly diagnosed lung cancer patients admitted for thoracic surgery in China from August to November 2014 who had not received prior chemotherapy. Anyone who had undergone radiotherapy or chemotherapy before, or who had another cancer at the same time, was left out of the study. Pieces of surgical tissue measuring about 1-2.1 cm3 were kept in RNAlater solution and stored at -80 degrees C until use. The germline V gene sets CDR1 to ENHRY and CDR2 to SYGVKD. The CDR3 runs 13 amino acids, cysteine and phenylalanine included. The only DNA kept is the CDR3, 39 bases in frame from the first base. The protocol used for the library was multiplex PCR. TCRdb shows the sequencer as Illumina HiSeq 2500. TCRbeta libraries were built by three rounds of nested PCR using primers (Table S4), following protocols modified from ARM-PCR. PCR products of 200-500 bp were gel-excised and purified with the QIAquick gel extraction kit before sequencing. In the authors' own workflow: Reads were cleaned with Trimmomatic, merged with FLASH into complete CDR3 sequences, and assigned to V(D)J germline segments with MiTCR. Clonal diversity was computed as the inverse Simpson's index with VDJtools. In-frame sequences lacking a premature stop codon were counted as productive reads. TCRdb reanalyzed the raw reads on its own, using fastp at Q25 for trimming and MiXCR for clone calling, and kept in-frame beta chains. Rows with one shared CDR3 protein collapse into an entry with the most common genes and DNA. For this entry, the V and J calls and clone size follow TCRdb and not the study's own pipeline. The sample data list 50,000 or so distinct CDR3 sequences, and 74% of these were observed just once. Of the sample, 20% to 25% is held by the ten largest clones.

The TCR sequence derives from a woman aged 55-70 years with non-small cell lung cancer. Sequencing was done on a sample of distant non-tumor lung tissue. The chain employs TRBV10-3 and TRBJ2-7, and 10 junctional nucleotides match TRBD2. This receptor has the CDR3 CTIMGTSDYEHYF. The bases are TGTACCATCATGGGGACTAGCGACTACGAGCATTACTTC.